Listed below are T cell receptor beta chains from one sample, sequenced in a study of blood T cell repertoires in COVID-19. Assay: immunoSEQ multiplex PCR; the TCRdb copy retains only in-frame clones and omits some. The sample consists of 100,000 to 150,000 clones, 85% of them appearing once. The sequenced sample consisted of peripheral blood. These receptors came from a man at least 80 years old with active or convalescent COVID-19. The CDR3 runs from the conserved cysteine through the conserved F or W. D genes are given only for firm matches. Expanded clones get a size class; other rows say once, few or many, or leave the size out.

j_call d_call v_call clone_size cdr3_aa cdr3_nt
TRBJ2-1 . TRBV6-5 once CASSYRGYNEQFF TGTGCCAGCAGTTATCGGGGGTACAATGAGCAGTTCTTC
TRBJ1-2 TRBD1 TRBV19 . CASSARTGRGYGYTF TGTGCCAGTAGTGCCAGGACAGGGCGGGGCTATGGCTACACCTTC
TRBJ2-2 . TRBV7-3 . CASSAGLNTGELFF TGTGCCAGCAGCGCGGGACTGAACACCGGGGAGCTGTTTTTT
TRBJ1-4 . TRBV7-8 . CASSLGQGYNEKLFF TGTGCCAGCAGCTTAGGTCAGGGGTATAATGAAAAACTGTTTTTT
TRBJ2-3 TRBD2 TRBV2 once CASSRTSGRDTQYF TGTGCCAGCAGTAGGACTAGCGGGAGAGATACGCAGTATTTT
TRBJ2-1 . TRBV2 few CASRGDTDNEQFF TGTGCCAGCAGGGGGGACACCGACAATGAGCAGTTCTTC
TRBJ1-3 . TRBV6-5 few CASTSSGNTIYF TGTGCCAGCACCAGCTCTGGAAACACCATATATTTT
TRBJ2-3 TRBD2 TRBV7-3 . CASSPGTSGIKGADTQYF TGTGCCAGCAGCCCCGGGACTAGCGGGATTAAGGGCGCAGATACGCAGTATTTT
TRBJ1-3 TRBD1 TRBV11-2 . CASSLTPGQGSGNTIYF TGTGCCAGCAGCTTAACCCCGGGACAGGGCTCCGGAAACACCATATATTTT
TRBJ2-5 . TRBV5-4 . CASSFGLTGMGETQYF TGTGCCAGCAGCTTCGGGTTAACAGGGATGGGAGAGACCCAGTACTTC
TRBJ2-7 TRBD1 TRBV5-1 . CASSPGQVLSEQYF TGCGCCAGCAGCCCTGGACAGGTCCTAAGCGAGCAGTACTTC
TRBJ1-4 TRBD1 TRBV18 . CASGTGNSEKLFF TGTGCCAGCGGGACAGGGAATTCGGAAAAACTGTTTTTT
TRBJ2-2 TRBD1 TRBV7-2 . CASSLGTGGATGELFF TGTGCCAGCAGCTTAGGAACAGGGGGAGCCACCGGGGAGCTGTTTTTT
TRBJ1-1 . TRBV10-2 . CASRRSNTEAFF TGCGCCAGCAGGCGATCGAACACTGAAGCTTTCTTT
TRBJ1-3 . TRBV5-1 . CASSQDSPSGNTIYF TGCGCCAGCAGCCAGGATAGTCCAAGCGGAAACACCATATATTTT
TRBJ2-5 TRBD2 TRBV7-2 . CASSLERAGGETQYF TGTGCCAGCAGCTTAGAGCGAGCGGGGGGGGAGACCCAGTACTTC
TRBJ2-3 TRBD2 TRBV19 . CASRRLATDTQYF TGTGCCAGTAGAAGACTAGCCACAGATACGCAGTATTTT
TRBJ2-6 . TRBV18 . CASSPLRTDSGANVLTF TGTGCCAGCTCACCACTGAGGACAGACTCTGGGGCCAACGTCCTGACTTTC
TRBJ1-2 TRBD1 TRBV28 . CASRGRQGGGYTF TGTGCCAGCAGGGGGAGACAGGGCGGTGGCTACACCTTC
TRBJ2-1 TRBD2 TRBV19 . CASSIFPSGGTNEQFF TGTGCCAGTAGTATCTTTCCTAGCGGGGGGACAAATGAGCAGTTCTTC
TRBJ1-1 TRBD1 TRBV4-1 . CASSQDRTGQGEAFF TGCGCCAGCAGCCAAGATAGAACGGGACAGGGTGAAGCTTTCTTT
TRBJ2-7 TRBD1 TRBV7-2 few CASTPGQYYEQYF TGTGCCAGCACCCCGGGACAGTACTACGAGCAGTACTTC
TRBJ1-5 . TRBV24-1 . CATSDFQGQPQHF TGTGCCACCAGTGATTTCCAGGGACAGCCCCAGCATTTT
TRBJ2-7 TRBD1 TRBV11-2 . CASSSTDRAHEQYF TGTGCCAGCAGCTCTACGGACAGGGCCCACGAGCAGTACTTC
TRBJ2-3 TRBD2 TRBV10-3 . CATSRGSGVTDTQYF TGTGCCACCTCGAGGGGTAGCGGGGTCACAGATACGCAGTATTTT
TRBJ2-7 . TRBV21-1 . CASSKIGGPYEQYF TGTGCCAGCAGCAAAATCGGCGGTCCCTACGAGCAGTACTTC
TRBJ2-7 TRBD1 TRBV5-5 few CASNDRVSYEQYF TGTGCCAGCAACGACAGGGTCTCTTACGAGCAGTACTTC